This TCR beta chain emerged from a study of shared clonotypes between healthy human individuals. For unsorted samples, genomic DNA was extracted from tens of millions of PBMCs. Comments on this clone: Its antigen is not identified.

General study results and limits: The donor pool, a small one, limited the genetic and exposure-history diversity represented.

Ten immunoSEQ deep assay plates held the unsorted PBMC DNA. Original processing methods: As immunoSEQ supplied junction-only sequences (without quality scores), filtering differed. The repertoire was sequenced with immunoSEQ multiplex PCR; TCRdb's copy has only in-frame clones and lacks some. Clone size and the V and J calls come from that table; the DNA yielded D and trimming. The repertoire holds hundreds of thousands of clones, about three quarters seen once, with 10% to 15% in the top ten. The CDR3 sequence is 12 residues long. Germline V lookup: CDR1 LNHDA, CDR2 SQIVND (reference sequence). The sequence derives from a woman aged 40-49 years in good health. Some clones in this sample may be carry-over from other donors' samples. The chain recombines TRBV19 with TRBJ2-5, with D tentatively TRBD1 (5 bases). The better agreement between TRBJ2-7 and the DNA end casts doubt on the J call. The sample comprised PBMCs. This chain's CDR3 is CATSGISYEQYF. In nucleotides, the CDR3 is TGTGCCACTTCAGGGATCTCCTACGAGCAGTACTTC.